What follows describes a single T cell receptor (beta chain). The data are from a study of blood T cell repertoires in COVID-19. The protocol was immunoSEQ multiplex PCR, while the TCRdb copy is restricted to in-frame clones and leaves out a portion. Of 150,000 to 200,000 clones listed, 75% to 80% are singletons. The TCR comes from a woman aged 65 to 85 with acute or convalescent COVID-19. Material for sequencing was peripheral blood.

The DNA for the CDR3 is TGTGCCAGCCGATGGACAGGGGGTAGCGGAGAGACCCAGTACTTC. Translated, it gives CASRWTGGSGETQYF. The J gene is TRBJ2-5, the V gene TRBV6-5, with TRBD1 matching 10 bases. The CDR3 runs 15 residues. V dropped 8 bases and J dropped 4; count of bases not matched to a gene: 10. The germline gives CDR1 MNHEY, CDR2 SVGAGI.